The next 20 T cell receptor beta chains were all read from a single sample in a study of PD-1 blockade in mismatch repair-deficient tumors. The protocol was immunoSEQ multiplex PCR, while the TCRdb copy is restricted to in-frame clones and leaves out a portion. The repertoire holds about 22,000 clones, with about 83% as singletons. The specimen was peripheral blood, collected 2 weeks after starting pembrolizumab. These receptors came from an adult with mismatch repair-deficient cancer.

The chain combines TRBV25-1 with TRBJ2-5; 14 bases map to TRBD2. V shed 8 bases, J shed 5 bases, and the junction held 16 bases outside the gene matches. From germline, CDR1 is MGHDK and CDR2 SYGVNS. The CDR3 is 18 amino acids. CDR3 loop: CASRDRKGLAGAHETQYF. The CDR3, as DNA: TGTGCCAGCCGGGACAGGAAGGGACTAGCGGGAGCCCACGAGACCCAGTACTTC.

This clone is labeled medium-sized (0.01 to 0.1%). The J gene is TRBJ2-7, the V gene TRBV6-1; TRBD2 agrees at 7 bases. CDR3 length equals 15 residues. Germline V lookup: CDR1 MNHNS, CDR2 SASEGT. Trimming cost V 1 base and J 7 bases; bases outside gene matches: 10. CDR3 nucleotides: TGTGCCAGCAGTGAAGAGTTGGCGGGAGTGGGTGAGCAGTACTTC. Protein sequence: CASSEELAGVGEQYF.

This chain uses TRBV30 with TRBJ2-7; D possibly corresponds to TRBD1 (7 bases). There are 14 residues in the CDR3. Deletions cut 1 base from V and 6 bases from J, with 16 bases between. Germline V gene data show CDR1 as GTSNPN and CDR2 as SVGIG (reference sequence). The CDR3: CAWSGAGGTVEQYF. Written as DNA, the CDR3 is TGTGCCTGGAGTGGTGCAGGGGGGACTGTCGAGCAGTACTTC.

J is TRBJ2-7 and V is TRBV19, with D possibly TRBD1 on 6 matching bases. V lost 2 bases and J 5 bases, leaving 10 bases between the germline ends. CDR1 and CDR2 (germline): LNHDA, SQIVND (reference sequence). There are 13 residues in the CDR3. The CDR3 DNA follows: TGTGCCAGTAGTATATTAGAGGGGGACGAGCAGTACTTC. This encodes CASSILEGDEQYF.

J is TRBJ2-7 and V is TRBV29-1; 11 bases are shared with TRBD2. Trimming removed 3 bases from V and 0 bases from J; junction bases left unmatched: 7. CDR1 is SQVTM and CDR2 is ANQGSEA in the germline V gene. This CDR3 has 16 residues. The CDR3, as DNA: TGCAGCGTTGAGCACTCCGGGACTAGCGGCTCCTACGAGCAGTACTTC. Its translation: CSVEHSGTSGSYEQYF.

The V and J genes are TRBV6-5 and TRBJ2-4, with D tentatively TRBD1 (7 bases). The CDR3 is 14 residues long. Germline V lookup: CDR1 MNHEY, CDR2 SVGAGI. V lost 7 bases to trimming and J lost 6 bases, with 16 bases between them. The CDR3 coding sequence is TGTGCCAGCACCCACTCCAGGGGGGTAAACATTCAGTACTTC. Translation: CASTHSRGVNIQYF.

The genes are TRBV6-1 and TRBJ2-3; TRBD2 matches at 9 bases. The CDR3 consists of 16 residues. Unmatched junction bases numbered 6, after V lost 2 bases and J lost 3 bases. The germline gives CDR1 MNHNS, CDR2 SASEGT. CDR3 coding DNA: TGTGCCAGCAGTGAACGGGCGGGAGGGCCGACAGATACGCAGTATTTT. Amino acid sequence: CASSERAGGPTDTQYF.

The chain employs TRBV5-1 and TRBJ2-7, with 8 bases lining up with TRBD1. Germline values: CDR1 SGHRS, CDR2 YFSETQ. The CDR3 is 15 amino acids. J was trimmed by 3 bases and V by 2 bases; bases with no gene match: 7. The CDR3 sequence is CASSFDDRGSYEQYF. The DNA of the CDR3 is TGCGCCAGCAGCTTTGATGACAGGGGTAGCTACGAGCAGTACTTC.

The chain joins TRBV29-1 to TRBJ2-3; maybe TRBD2 (5 bases). The V gene's germline CDR1 is SQVTM and CDR2 ANQGSEA. V was trimmed by 3 bases and J by 4 bases, leaving 17 bases between them. The CDR3 runs 15 residues. CDR3 in DNA: TGCAGCGTTGACCGAGGAGGCGAAAGGGCAGATACGCAGTATTTT. This codes for CSVDRGGERADTQYF.

This clone was found once. The CDR3 region is CASSEENSGIGYEQYF. CDR3 DNA: TGTGCCAGCAGTGAGGAGAATAGCGGGATAGGCTACGAGCAGTACTTC. The gene calls are TRBV6-1 and TRBJ2-7; TRBD2 agrees at 8 bases. With V trimmed by 3 bases and J by 3 bases, 10 bases remained unmatched. The CDR3 has 16 residues. Germline V lookup: CDR1 MNHNS, CDR2 SASEGT.

V and J are TRBV4-1 and TRBJ2-7, with 7 positions matching TRBD1. V was pared by 0 bases and J by 9 bases, with 11 bases of the junction left unmatched. Looked up from germline, CDR1 is MGHRA and CDR2 is YSYEKL. The CDR3 contains 15 residues. This chain's CDR3 is CASSQDHRGLGGQYF. In DNA, the CDR3 is TGCGCCAGCAGCCAAGATCATAGGGGGCTAGGCGGGCAGTACTTC.

The chain combines TRBV5-1 with TRBJ2-7; 8 bases are shared with TRBD1. This CDR3 contains 18 residues. J lost 2 bases, V lost 5 bases, and 18 bases had no gene match. In germline, CDR1 is SGHRS, CDR2 YFSETQ. CDR3 in amino acids: CASSPGTGMTVLTYEQYF. The CDR3 DNA reads TGCGCCAGCAGTCCCGGGACAGGCATGACGGTTCTGACCTACGAGCAGTACTTC.

This chain uses TRBV10-2 with TRBJ2-2, with D perhaps matching TRBD2 (5 bases). The CDR3 loop spans 14 amino acids. Germline assignment: CDR1 WSHSY and CDR2 SAAADI. V lost 10 bases, J lost 0 bases, and 12 bases lay in between. The CDR3: CATQDSANTGELFF. CDR3 nucleotides: TGCGCCACCCAGGACTCGGCGAACACCGGGGAGCTGTTTTTT.

J is TRBJ2-7 and V is TRBV5-1; TRBD1 or TRBD2 may be the D gene (5 bases each). The ends were cut back, 0 bases at V and 7 bases at J, with 11 bases in the middle. Germline V CDR1 and CDR2: SGHRS, YFSETQ. This CDR3 comprises 13 residues. The CDR3 sequence: CASSLAGGWEQYF. CDR3 in DNA: TGCGCCAGCAGCTTGGCTGGGGGTTGGGAGCAGTACTTC.

This chain connects TRBV5-1 to TRBJ2-7, with D unresolved. Germline CDR1 and CDR2: SGHRS and YFSETQ. The CDR3 is 16 residues long. Deletions cut 0 bases from V and 3 bases from J, with 16 bases between. CDR3 sequence: CASSLVVGFIYYEQYF. The DNA for the CDR3 is TGCGCCAGCAGCTTGGTAGTGGGTTTTATTTACTACGAGCAGTACTTC.

CDR3 in amino acids: CASSRLAETKETQYF. The CDR3 coding sequence is TGTGCCAGTAGTAGACTAGCGGAAACAAAGGAGACCCAGTACTTC. The V and J genes are TRBV19 and TRBJ2-5; the match to TRBD2 covers 9 bases. V lost 4 bases to trimming and J lost 5 bases; unmatched junction nucleotides: 8. This CDR3 is 15 amino acids long. Germline V lookup: CDR1 LNHDA, CDR2 SQIVND (reference sequence).

This chain connects TRBV30 to TRBJ2-6; no reliable D call. Between the trimmed V and J ends, which lost 2 bases and 1 base, there was a span of 9 bases. CDR1 and CDR2 from the germline V gene are GTSNPN and SVGIG (reference sequence). The CDR3 totals 15 residues. The CDR3 loop is CAWSKGPSGANVLTF. The CDR3 nucleotides read TGTGCCTGGAGTAAAGGGCCTTCTGGGGCCAACGTCCTGACTTTC.

This clone was detected only once. The V and J genes are TRBV27 and TRBJ1-1, with D possibly matching TRBD1 (5 bases). V lost 2 bases and J 1 base, leaving 8 bases between the germline ends. Germline V CDR1 and CDR2: MNHEY, SMNVEV (reference sequence). The CDR3 is made up of 14 amino acids. The CDR3 region has the DNA TGTGCCAGCAGTTTAGGGGCTCGGAACACTGAAGCTTTCTTT. This translates into CASSLGARNTEAFF.

The rearrangement uses TRBV14 and TRBJ2-1, with 10 bases identical to TRBD2. Trimming at V came to 3 bases and at J to 6 bases, leaving 8 bases not matched to a gene. This CDR3 comprises 16 residues. Germline CDR1 and CDR2: SGHDN and FVKESK. The CDR3 DNA reads TGTGCCAGCAGCCAGACGACTAGCGGGTTTCTCAATGAGCAGTTCTTC. It encodes CASSQTTSGFLNEQFF.

This chain links TRBV10-2 with TRBJ2-7; D remains ambiguous. Germline CDR1 is WSHSY and CDR2 is SAAADI. With 0 bases removed from V and 3 bases from J, the gap between germline ends came to 12 bases. This CDR3 has 15 amino acids. Here the CDR3 DNA reads TGCGCCAGCAGTGAGTCGCCAGCTGGGCACTACGAGCAGTACTTC. It translates to CASSESPAGHYEQYF.